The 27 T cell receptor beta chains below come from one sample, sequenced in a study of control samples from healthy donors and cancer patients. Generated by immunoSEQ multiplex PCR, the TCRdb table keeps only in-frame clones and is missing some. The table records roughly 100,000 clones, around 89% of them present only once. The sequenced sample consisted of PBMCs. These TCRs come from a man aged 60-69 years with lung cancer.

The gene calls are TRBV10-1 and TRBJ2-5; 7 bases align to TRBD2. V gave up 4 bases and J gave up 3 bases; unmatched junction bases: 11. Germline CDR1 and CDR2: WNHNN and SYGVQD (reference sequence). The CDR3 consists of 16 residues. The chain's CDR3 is CASSGTGRGSKETQYF. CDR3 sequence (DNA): TGCGCCAGCAGTGGGACTGGGCGCGGGAGCAAAGAGACCCAGTACTTC.

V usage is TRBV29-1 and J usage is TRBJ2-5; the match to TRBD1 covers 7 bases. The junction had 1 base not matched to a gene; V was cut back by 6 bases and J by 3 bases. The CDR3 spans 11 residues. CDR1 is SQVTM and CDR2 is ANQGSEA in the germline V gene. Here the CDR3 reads CSVGTEETQYF. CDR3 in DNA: TGCAGCGTAGGGACAGAAGAGACCCAGTACTTC.

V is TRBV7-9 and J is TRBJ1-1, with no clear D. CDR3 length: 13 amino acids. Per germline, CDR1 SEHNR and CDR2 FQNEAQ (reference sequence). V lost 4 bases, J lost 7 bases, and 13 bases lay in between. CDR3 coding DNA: TGTGCCAGCAGCTCCGACGGAACCCTTGAAGCTTTCTTT. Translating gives CASSSDGTLEAFF.

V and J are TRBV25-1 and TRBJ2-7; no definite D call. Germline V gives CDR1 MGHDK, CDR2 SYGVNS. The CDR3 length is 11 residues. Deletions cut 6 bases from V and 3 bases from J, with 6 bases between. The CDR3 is CASRENYEQYF. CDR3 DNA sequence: TGTGCCAGCAGGGAGAACTACGAGCAGTACTTC.

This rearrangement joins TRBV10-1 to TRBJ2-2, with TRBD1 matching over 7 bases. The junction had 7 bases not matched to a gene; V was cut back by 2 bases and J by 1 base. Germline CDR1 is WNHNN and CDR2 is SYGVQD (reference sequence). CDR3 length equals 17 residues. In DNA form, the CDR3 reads TGCGCCAGCAGTGAGCGCCCAGGACAGGAGAACACCGGGGAGCTGTTTTTT. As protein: CASSERPGQENTGELFF.

DNA for the CDR3: TGTGCCTGGGAACAGGGGACGGAAGCTTTCTTT. This gives the protein CAWEQGTEAFF. The V gene is TRBV30, the J gene TRBJ1-1, with TRBD1 matching 7 bases. CDR1 and CDR2 (germline): GTSNPN, SVGIG (reference sequence). Unmatched junction bases numbered 5, after V lost 5 bases and J lost 8 bases. This CDR3 is built from 11 residues.

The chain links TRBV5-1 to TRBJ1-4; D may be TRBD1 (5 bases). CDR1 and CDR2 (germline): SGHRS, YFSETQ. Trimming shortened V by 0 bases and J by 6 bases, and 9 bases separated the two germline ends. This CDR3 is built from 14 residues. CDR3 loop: CASSLARGDEKLFF. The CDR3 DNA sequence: TGCGCCAGCAGCTTGGCCCGGGGGGATGAAAAACTGTTTTTT.

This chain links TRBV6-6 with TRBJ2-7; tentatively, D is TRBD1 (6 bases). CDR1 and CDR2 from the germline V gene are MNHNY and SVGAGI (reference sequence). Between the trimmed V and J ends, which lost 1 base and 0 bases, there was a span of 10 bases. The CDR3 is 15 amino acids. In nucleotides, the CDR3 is TGTGCCAGCAGTTACTACCGCAGGGGCTCCTACGAGCAGTACGTC. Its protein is CASSYYRRGSYEQYV.

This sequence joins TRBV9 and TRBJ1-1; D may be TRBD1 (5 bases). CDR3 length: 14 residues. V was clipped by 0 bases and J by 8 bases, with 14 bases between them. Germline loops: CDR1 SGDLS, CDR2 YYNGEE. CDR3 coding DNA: TGTGCCAGCAGCGTAGCTACGGGGGAGCGCGAAGCTTTCTTT. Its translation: CASSVATGEREAFF.

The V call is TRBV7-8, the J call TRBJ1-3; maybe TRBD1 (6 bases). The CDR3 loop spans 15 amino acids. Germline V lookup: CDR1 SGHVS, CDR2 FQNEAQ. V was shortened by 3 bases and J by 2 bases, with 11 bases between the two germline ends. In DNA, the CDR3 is TGTGCCAGCAGCTTCTATCAGGGGCCTGGAAACACCATATATTTT. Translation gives CASSFYQGPGNTIYF.

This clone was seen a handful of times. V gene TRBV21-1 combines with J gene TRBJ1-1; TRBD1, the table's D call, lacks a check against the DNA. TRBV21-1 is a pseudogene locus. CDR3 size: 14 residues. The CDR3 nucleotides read TGTGCCAGCAGCAAATGGACATATATTGGGGTAGCTTTCTTT. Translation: CASSKWTYIGVAFF.

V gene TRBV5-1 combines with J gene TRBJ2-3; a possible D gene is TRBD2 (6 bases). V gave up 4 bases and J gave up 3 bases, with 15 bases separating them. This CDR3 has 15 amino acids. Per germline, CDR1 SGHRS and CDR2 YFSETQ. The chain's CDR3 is CASSQYSGATDTQYF. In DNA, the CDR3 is TGCGCCAGCAGCCAGTATAGCGGCGCAACAGATACGCAGTATTTT. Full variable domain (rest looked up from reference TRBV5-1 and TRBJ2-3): KAGVTQTPRYLIKTRGQQVTLSCSPISGHRSVSWYQQTPGQGLQFLFEYFSETQRNKGNFPGRFSGRQFSNSRSEMNVSTLELGDSALYLCASSQYSGATDTQYFGPGTRLTVL.

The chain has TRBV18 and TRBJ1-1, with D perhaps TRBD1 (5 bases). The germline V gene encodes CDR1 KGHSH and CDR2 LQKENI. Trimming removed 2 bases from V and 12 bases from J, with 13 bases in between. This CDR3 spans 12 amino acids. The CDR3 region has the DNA TGTGCCAGCTCACCATTGGGGGATTGGTCTTTCTTT. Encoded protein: CASSPLGDWSFF.

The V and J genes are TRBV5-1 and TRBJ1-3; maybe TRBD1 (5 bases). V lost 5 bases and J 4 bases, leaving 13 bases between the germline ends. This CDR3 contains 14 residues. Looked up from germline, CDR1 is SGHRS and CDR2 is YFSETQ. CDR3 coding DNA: TGCGCCAGCAGTAAAGGCCAGGGAGGAAACACCATATATTTT. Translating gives CASSKGQGGNTIYF. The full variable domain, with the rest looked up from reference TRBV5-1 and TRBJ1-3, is KAGVTQTPRYLIKTRGQQVTLSCSPISGHRSVSWYQQTPGQGLQFLFEYFSETQRNKGNFPGRFSGRQFSNSRSEMNVSTLELGDSALYLCASSKGQGGNTIYFGEGSWLTVV.

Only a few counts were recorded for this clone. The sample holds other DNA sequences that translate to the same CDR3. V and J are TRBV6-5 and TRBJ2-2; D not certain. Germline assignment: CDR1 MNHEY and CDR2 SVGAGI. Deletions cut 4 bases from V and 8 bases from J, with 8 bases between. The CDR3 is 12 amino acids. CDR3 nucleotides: TGTGCCAGCAGTTTCATTCCTGGGGAGCTGTTTTTT. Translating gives CASSFIPGELFF.

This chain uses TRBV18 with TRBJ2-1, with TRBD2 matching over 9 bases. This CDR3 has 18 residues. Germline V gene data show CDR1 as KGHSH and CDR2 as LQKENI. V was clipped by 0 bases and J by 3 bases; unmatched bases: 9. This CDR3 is CASSPPTAGGLFYNEQFF. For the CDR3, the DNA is TGTGCCAGCTCACCACCTACAGCGGGGGGACTGTTCTACAATGAGCAGTTCTTC.

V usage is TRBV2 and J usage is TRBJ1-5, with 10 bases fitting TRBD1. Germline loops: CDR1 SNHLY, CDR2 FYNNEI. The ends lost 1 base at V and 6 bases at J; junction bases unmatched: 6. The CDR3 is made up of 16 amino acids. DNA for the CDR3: TGTGCCAGCAGTGAAGGAGGGACAGGGGTTAGTCAGCCCCAGCATTTT. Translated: CASSEGGTGVSQPQHF.

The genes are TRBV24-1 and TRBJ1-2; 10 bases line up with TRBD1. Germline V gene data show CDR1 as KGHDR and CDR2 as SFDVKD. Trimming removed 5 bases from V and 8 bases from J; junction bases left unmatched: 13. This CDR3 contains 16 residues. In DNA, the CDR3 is TGTGCCACCAGTGGCGTGACCGGGACAGGGGATCCCGGCTACACCTTC. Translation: CATSGVTGTGDPGYTF.

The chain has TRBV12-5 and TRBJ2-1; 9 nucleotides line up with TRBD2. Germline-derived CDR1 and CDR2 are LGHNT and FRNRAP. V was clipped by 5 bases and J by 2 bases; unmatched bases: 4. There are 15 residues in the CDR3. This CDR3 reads CASGELAGAYNEQFF. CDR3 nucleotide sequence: TGTGCTAGTGGTGAATTAGCGGGGGCCTACAATGAGCAGTTCTTC.

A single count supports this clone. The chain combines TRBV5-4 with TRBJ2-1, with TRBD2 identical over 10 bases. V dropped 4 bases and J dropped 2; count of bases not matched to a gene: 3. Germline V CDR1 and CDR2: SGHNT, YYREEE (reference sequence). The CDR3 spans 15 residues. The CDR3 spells CASSISGGAYNEQFF. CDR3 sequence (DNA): TGTGCCAGCAGCATCAGCGGGGGGGCCTACAATGAGCAGTTCTTC.

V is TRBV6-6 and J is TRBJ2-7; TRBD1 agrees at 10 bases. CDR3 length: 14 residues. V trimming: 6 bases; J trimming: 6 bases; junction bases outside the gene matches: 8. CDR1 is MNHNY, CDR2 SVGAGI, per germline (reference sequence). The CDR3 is CASRPGQGDAEQYF. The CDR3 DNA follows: TGTGCCAGCAGGCCCGGACAGGGGGACGCCGAGCAGTACTTC.

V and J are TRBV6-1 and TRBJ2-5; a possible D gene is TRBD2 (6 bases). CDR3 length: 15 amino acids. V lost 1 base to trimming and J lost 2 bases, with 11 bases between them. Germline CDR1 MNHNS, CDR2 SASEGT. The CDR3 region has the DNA TGTGCCAGCAGTGAAGGGAGACTAGGGCAAGAGACCCAGTACTTC. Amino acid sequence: CASSEGRLGQETQYF.

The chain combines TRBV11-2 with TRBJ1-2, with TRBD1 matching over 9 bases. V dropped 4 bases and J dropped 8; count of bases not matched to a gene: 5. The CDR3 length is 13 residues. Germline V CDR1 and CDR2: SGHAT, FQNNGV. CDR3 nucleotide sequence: TGTGCCAGCAGCTCCGGGACAGGGAGCGGCTACACCTTC. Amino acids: CASSSGTGSGYTF.

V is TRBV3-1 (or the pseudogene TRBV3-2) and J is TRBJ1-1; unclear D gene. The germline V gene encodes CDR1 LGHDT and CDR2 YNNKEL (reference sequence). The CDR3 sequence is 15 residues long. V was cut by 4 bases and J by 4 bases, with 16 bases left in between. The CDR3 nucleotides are TGTGCCAGCAGCCGCTTGGAAACGGACGGCACTGAAGCTTTCTTT. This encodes CASSRLETDGTEAFF.

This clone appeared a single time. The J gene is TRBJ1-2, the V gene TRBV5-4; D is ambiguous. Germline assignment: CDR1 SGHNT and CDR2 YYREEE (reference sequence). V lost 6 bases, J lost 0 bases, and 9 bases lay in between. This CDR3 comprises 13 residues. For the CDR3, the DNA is TGTGCCAGCACCTTTAATACTAACTATGGCTACACCTTC. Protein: CASTFNTNYGYTF.

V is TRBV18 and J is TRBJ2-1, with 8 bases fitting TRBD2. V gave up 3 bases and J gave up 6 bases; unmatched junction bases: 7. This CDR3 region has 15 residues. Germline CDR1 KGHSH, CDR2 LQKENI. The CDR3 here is CASSPRTSFANEQFF. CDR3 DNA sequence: TGTGCCAGCTCACCCCGGACTAGCTTTGCCAATGAGCAGTTCTTC.

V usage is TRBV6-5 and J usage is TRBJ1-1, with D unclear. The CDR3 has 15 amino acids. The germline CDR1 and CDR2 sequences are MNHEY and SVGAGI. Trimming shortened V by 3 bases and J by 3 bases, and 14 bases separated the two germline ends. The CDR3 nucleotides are TGTGCCAGCAGTTATCGAACGGTCTCCTACACTGAAGCTTTCTTT. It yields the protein CASSYRTVSYTEAFF.